This is a list of T cell receptor beta chains from one sample in a study of shared clonotypes between healthy human individuals. The repertoire was sequenced with immunoSEQ multiplex PCR; TCRdb's copy has only in-frame clones and lacks some. The sample holds 1 million to 1.3 million clones, around three quarters seen once. The source material was memory CD4+ T cells from PBMCs. All receptors derive from a man aged 18-30 years in good health. Some clones in this sample may be carry-over from other donors' samples. Both conserved end residues are trimmed from each CDR3.

TRBV15	ATSRDGQLSNQPQH
TRBV28	ASRFTQGLGNTEAF
TRBV30	AWSTGRYNGYT
TRBV18	ASSPQSASYEQY
TRBV7-3	ASSPGAVTDTQY
TRBV7-9	ASSLVRGAF
TRBV2	ASSDRDREKLF
TRBV7-9	ASSFSRRTYEQY
TRBV30	AWSLAGGPGELF
TRBV28	ASSPYPGLAF
TRBV9	ASSPREGEQF
TRBV30	AWSVVRNIQY
TRBV6-1	ASSEAPRSGWETQY
TRBV6-6	ASRTRTRTDTQY
TRBV5-1	ASSLGLPGDQPQH
TRBV10-2	ASSDSYNTDTQY
TRBV7-9	ASRGGRLVGQY
TRBV19	ASREANEQY
TRBV2	ASWRGMNTEAF
TRBV28	ASSLWQGNTEAF
TRBV27	ASGVWPQH
TRBV5-1	ASTRGRISSYNEQF
TRBV6-5	ASRTPPGQEI
TRBV28	ASTKAGTGANVLT
TRBV28	ASSVNSGSIYEQY
TRBV27	ASSLSASGYNEQF
TRBV29-1	SGSGGGSSYEQY
TRBV28	ASSLVRTSLINEQF
TRBV4-3	ASSAEGNEQF
TRBV6-5	ASRERTGDFTEAF
TRBV7-9	ASSFGDRDYGYT
TRBV5-6	ASSLEGQANYGYT
TRBV7-2	ASSFIAGVSSNQPQH
TRBV6-6	ATADSGNTIY
TRBV5-1	ASSPGANYGYT
TRBV7-9	ASSLGGVNTEAF
TRBV7-2	ASSSLRDSGGNTIY
TRBV7-3	ASSPWVPRTIKASSYEQY
TRBV9	ASSVDRANTGELF
TRBV7-2	ASSHGRGQTDTQY
TRBV9	ASSPYGGTSTDTQY
TRBV4-1	ASSELTQREVSDTQY
TRBV7-3	ASSFAVNTEAF